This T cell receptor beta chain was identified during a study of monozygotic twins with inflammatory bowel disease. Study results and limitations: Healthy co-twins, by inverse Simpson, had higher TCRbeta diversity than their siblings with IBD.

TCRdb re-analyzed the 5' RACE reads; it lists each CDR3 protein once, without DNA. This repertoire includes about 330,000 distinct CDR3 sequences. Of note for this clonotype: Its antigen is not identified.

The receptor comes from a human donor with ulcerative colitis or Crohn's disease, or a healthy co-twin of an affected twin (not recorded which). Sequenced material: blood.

The CDR3 sequence is CASSLGKALAKNIQYF. The rearrangement joins TRBV11-2 to TRBJ2-4; TCRdb selects TRBD2, and the lack of DNA leaves this call unchecked. The germline CDR1 and CDR2 sequences are SGHAT and FQNNGV. CDR3 length equals 16 residues. The whole variable domain, remainder taken from reference TRBV11-2 and TRBJ2-4, is EAGVAQSPRYKIIEKRQSVAFWCNPISGHATLYWYQQILGQGPKLLIQFQNNGVVDDSQLPKDRFSAERLKGVDSTLKIQPAKLEDSAVYLCASSLGKALAKNIQYFGAGTRLSVL.